The clone carrying this T cell receptor (beta chain) was observed a few times. Antigen: not known. The sample belongs to a study of T cell repertoires in cytomegalovirus infection. Broader study findings: HLA-C-restricted CMV-specific TCR beta clonotypes prevailed in the ex vivo response.

Each CDR3 protein is one row after TCRdb ran MiXCR on the reads. The table has fewer than 400,000 distinct CDR3 sequences, around 18% seen once; the top ten hold around 8.6%. Germline V CDR1 and CDR2: MNHEY, SMNVEV (reference sequence). V was shortened by 11 bases and J by 4 bases, with 15 bases between the two germline ends. The CDR3 sequence is 12 residues long. This receptor was taken from a human donor in good health (CMV status not recorded). Some clones in this sample may be carry-over from other donors' samples. The chain is built from TRBV27 and TRBJ2-7; D is perhaps TRBD2 (6 bases). Sequencing was performed on PBMCs. Written as DNA, the CDR3 is TGTGCCGAGGACTACTTCCCTTACGAGCAGTACTTC. Amino acids: CAEDYFPYEQYF.